The T cell receptor beta chain under discussion was sequenced for a study of cytomegalovirus exposure and HLA in healthy donors (TCRdb year 2017). About the study as a whole: According to an earlier analysis of a few hundred of the donors, about 180 million T cells yielded over 90 million unique TCR beta sequences and less than 300 Gb of sequence data. Besides the first cohort of roughly 660 subjects, a separate validation cohort made up of over a hundred different subjects was used. To predict cytomegalovirus infection status, the study combined high-throughput TCR immunosequencing, statistical association of individual TCRs with disease status, and machine learning. A later analysis re-analyzed previously published TCR beta repertoires from hundreds of donors and added high-resolution HLA genotyping to study TCR occurrence patterns. All discovery cohort repertoires had been generated on a single sequencing platform. The study profiled the T cell repertoires of fewer than 850 subjects by immunosequencing and related them to cytomegalovirus serostatus. Alongside the repertoire data, information on donor age, sex, ethnicity and CMV serostatus was compiled. A handful of DR-DQ haplotypes were handled as single units for association and clustering because linkage in the cohort was strong. Of the 300 to 400 genotyped donors, approximately 80% fell in the genetic ancestry cluster associated with self-reported Caucasian donors. On average, around 230,000 unique TCR beta nucleotide sequences were sequenced per donor among 300 to 500 genotyped donors of the cohort, with roughly 18% of those sequences being non-productive. In the later analysis, no new phenotypic data were used to find candidate immune exposures; instead, reliance was placed on TCR beta sequences and their occurrence across donors. An earlier analysis of some 500 of the donors used high-throughput TCR beta sequencing to judge whether each TCR beta V gene segment behaved as functional or pseudogenic. A later genetic analysis took genome-wide SNP genotypes for about 55% of the 666 donors and used that subset as a discovery cohort. HLA typing included class I and class II loci at four-digit resolution. An early release covering over 500 HLA-typed donors comprised about 310 gigabases of sequencing data and roughly 86 million unique TCR sequences. The aim of the study was to test whether cataloging public T cell receptors could identify signatures of past pathogen exposure. Typing coverage differed by locus: A, B, C, DRB1 and DQB1 were typed in about 620-640 donors, DQA1 in around 500, DPA1 in some 600, and DPB1 in 472.

The library was obtained by the immunoSEQ multiplex PCR assay. For the multiplex PCR, a mixture combining 60 forward primers for TCR Vbeta segments and 13 reverse primers for TCR Jbeta segments was used. Amplification of the CDR3 region of rearranged TCR beta genes was performed with a multiplex PCR assay on genomic DNA. Amplified TCR beta libraries were sequenced as 87-base-pair reads on the Illumina HiSeq System. The study's processing was this. In a later analysis, tens of millions of unique TCR beta chains were counted across the roughly 700 repertoires, and approximately 11 million of these chains were shared by at least two donors. Raw reads were error-corrected and collapsed into unique sequences by a nearest-neighbor algorithm in which closely related sequences were merged to remove PCR and sequencing errors. Alignment of CDR3 sequences to IMGT reference sequences was used to assign V, D and J gene segments. For a sequence to be retained, at least a six-nucleotide match to both a V gene segment and a J gene segment was required. Rearrangements were classified as productive when the CDR3 lacked stop codons and remained in frame with V and J, and all other rearrangements were classified as non-productive. CDR3 was defined by IMGT convention, running from the second conserved V-encoded cysteine to the conserved J-encoded phenylalanine. The earlier analysis of roughly 590 of the donors excluded sequences that lacked an unambiguous match to a single V gene segment. In an earlier analysis of several hundred of the donors, V segments were called functional above 56.7% productive rearrangements and were called segregating when the between-donor standard deviation exceeded 5%. A statistical classification framework was built for diagnosing cytomegalovirus status from the catalog of TCR beta chain sequences. In a later analysis, V and J genes were assigned by comparing TCR nucleotide sequences against IMGT/GENE-DB human TR gene sequences. Using the TCRdist pipeline, a later analysis assigned CDR3 sequences along with most-parsimonious VDJ recombination scenarios. In a later analysis, every TCR beta chain was defined by the combination of its CDR3 amino acid sequence and its V-gene family, and reads without a unique V-gene family were dropped. In a later analysis, 450 to 600 highly shared, low-generation-probability nucleotide sequences were removed to address suspected cross-contamination and a sequencing artifact. In a later analysis, a clonal expansion index for each public chain was calculated from normalized within-repertoire ranks of inferred template counts. In a later analysis, generation probabilities were computed using a VDJ recombination model fitted to out-of-frame rearrangements, and the results were checked against IGoR. In a later analysis, hypergeometric tests were used to score TCR-TCR, TCR-HLA and TCR-CMV co-occurrence, with a repertoire-size bias correction applied to TCR pairs. A later analysis estimated false discovery rates by permuting HLA or CMV assignments 20 times. A later analysis grouped co-occurring TCRs with DBSCAN, adding TCRdist sequence similarity when clustering within HLA-allele-positive subsets. Repertoires with fewer than 30,000 or more than 120,000 public chains were left out of co-occurrence clustering, as were about 5 repertoires with anomalous nucleotide sharing. The source is immuneACCESS, and TCRdb retained only in-frame sequences with V and J called. Part of the clones is not carried over; for the studies checked, unresolved V genes explain less than half of this, and the remainder is unexplained. That table supplies the V and J calls and clone size; D and trimming were determined from the DNA. The sample data list more than 140,000 clones, and 64% of these were observed just once. The ten most abundant clones make up around 3% of the sample.

Study-level results and caveats: Compared with the approximately 700-donor mean, donors in an Asian-associated ancestry cluster had fewer N-insertions in productive TCRs, according to a later genetic analysis. Presence/absence analyses assumed roughly uniform sequencing depth across donors, an assumption that may not hold. A cluster of highly shared sequence variants was judged likely to be a technical artifact of the sequencing pipeline. A later analysis associated roughly 17,000 TCR beta sequences with specific HLA alleles at a false discovery rate of 0.05. Some IMGT-functional V segments, including TRBV6-2 and TRBV6-3, could not be told apart with the 87-base-pair reads, so those segments were excluded. In vitro tests confirmed that three of the cytomegalovirus-associated TCR beta chains recognize cytomegalovirus antigens. Because HLA typing was missing for some donors at each locus, association tests included only the typed subset. The earlier analysis of 587 of the donors excluded 15 to 20 rarely observed V segments, including chromosome 9 orphons, because counts were too low. In an earlier analysis of around 600 of the donors, most TCR beta V segments were observed in productive rearrangements about 90% or about 30% of the time, broadly matching IMGT annotations. A total of fewer than 200 TCR beta chains were listed by the study as associated with cytomegalovirus. Linkage disequilibrium might explain the correlated functional status among segregating V segments, but an unknown experimental factor could not be excluded. A later analysis reported that several top co-occurrence clusters appeared linked to parvovirus B19, influenza, CMV and Epstein-Barr virus. In a later analysis, HLA-associated TCR beta chains showed more clonal expansion and lower generation probabilities than non-associated chains that were equally common. A later analysis found that most CMV-associated TCR beta chains appeared HLA-restricted, with HLA associations seemingly driven largely by CMV exposure. A further reported finding was that TCR beta sequences accurately predicted the HLA-A and HLA-B alleles for most subjects in the first cohort. It was suggested by the authors that the approach could potentially be generalized to other disease states and immunological phenotypes. Cytomegalovirus status was reported to be diagnosed by the classifier with high specificity and sensitivity in both the original and validation cohorts. In a later genetic analysis, a missense DCLRE1C variant was associated with V-gene and J-gene trimming of TCR beta chains, and the association was replicated in an independent cohort. Across donors, most TCR sequences were observed very rarely, whereas some public TCRs were present in many individuals. CMV serostatus was the only immune exposure information available for the cohort. Strong co-occurrence of HLA alleles, especially DR and DQ, made assigning TCR associations to individual alleles difficult. According to a later analysis, TCR association rates differed among HLA loci, with DRB1 alleles showing the most associated TCRs and HLA-C alleles showing the fewest. Only TCR beta chains were sequenced in this cohort, and the absence of alpha or paired-chain data limited detectable features.

The cohort consisted of more than 650 healthy bone marrow donors. At the time of sampling, every cohort member was nominally healthy, though immune exposures that went unrecorded were likely present. The donor tested CMV seropositive and was one of the 289 seropositive cohort members. Every donor gave a peripheral blood sample, and the peripheral blood mononuclear cells from that sample were used for TCR beta sequencing. Genomic DNA extraction from the blood cell samples was performed with the Qiagen DNeasy Blood Extraction Kit. A note on this clone: Its antigen remains unidentified. No base quality information exists; no much larger clone differs at one position.

CDR1 and CDR2 are read off the germline V gene (reference sequence) as SGHAT and FQDESV. Germline trimming: 5 bases from V, 5 bases from J; junction bases outside gene matches: 9. Measured from the cysteine to the phenylalanine, the CDR3 is 15 residues long. The entry retains the CDR3 DNA only, 45 bases that are in frame from base 1. The sequencing sample was made of PBMCs. The source of this sequence is a woman in her thirties in good health and CMV-seropositive. This chain is built from TRBV11-1 and TRBJ2-5; 9 nucleotides in the junction match TRBD1. The nucleotide sequence is TGTGCCAGCAGCCGAAGGACAGGGGTTAAGGAGACCCAGTACTTC. This yields the protein CASSRRTGVKETQYF.